The next 13 T cell receptor beta chains were all read from a single sample in a study of beta chain features in type 1 diabetes. Every isolated RNA sample was fully reverse transcribed, so sequencing captured expressed TCRB transcripts. TCRdb keeps only in-frame clones here, not all; method: immunoSEQ multiplex PCR. The data show roughly 230,000 clones, with 9% to 10% seen just once and 0.034% held by the top ten. Sequencing used naive CD4+ T cells from blood. The receptors here all came from a woman between 18 and 30 years old in good health.

This clone was seen a handful of times. The chain uses TRBV6-1 and TRBJ1-2, with 7 bases lining up with TRBD1. V shed 6 bases and J 3 bases; nucleotides not matched to a gene: 4. The CDR3 is 13 residues long. Per germline, CDR1 MNHNS and CDR2 SASEGT. The CDR3 region is CASSAGTDYGYTF. CDR3 in DNA: TGTGCCAGCAGCGCCGGGACAGACTATGGCTACACCTTC.

CDR3 region: CASRPSTGVAEAFF. CDR3 DNA: TGTGCCAGCAGACCCTCAACGGGGGTCGCTGAAGCTTTCTTT. This rearrangement joins TRBV6-5 to TRBJ1-1; D might be TRBD1 (5 bases). Germline lookup yields CDR1 MNHEY and CDR2 SVGAGI. Trimming took off 6 bases at V and 6 bases at J, with 17 bases between the two ends. CDR3 length: 14 residues.

The rearrangement uses TRBV29-1 and TRBJ1-1; TRBD1 matches at 9 bases. Trimming cost V 4 bases and J 5 bases; bases outside gene matches: 8. Germline CDR1 and CDR2: SQVTM and ANQGSEA. CDR3 length equals 14 residues. The CDR3 region is CSVGGQGGVTEAFF. The CDR3 region has the DNA TGCAGCGTTGGGGGACAGGGAGGTGTGACTGAAGCTTTCTTT.

In its sample, this clone was seen a few times. This chain uses TRBV4-1 with TRBJ2-1, with TRBD2 as a possible D gene (6 bases). The germline V and J ends were trimmed by 1 base and 5 bases, with 12 bases remaining between them. This CDR3 spans 15 amino acids. Per the germline V gene, CDR1 is MGHRA and CDR2 is YSYEKL. The CDR3 loop reads CASSQAAGSNNEQFF. The CDR3 DNA is TGCGCCAGCAGCCAAGCTGCGGGGTCAAACAATGAGCAGTTCTTC.

The CDR3 protein is CASSVGGLAGGLAQFF. In DNA form, the CDR3 reads TGTGCCAGCAGCGTAGGGGGGCTAGCGGGAGGTCTCGCCCAGTTCTTC. The chain carries TRBV9 and TRBJ2-1; TRBD2 matches at 11 bases. CDR3 length: 16 residues. Germline trimming cut 0 bases from V and 13 bases from J; bases unmatched to any gene: 12. Per germline, CDR1 SGDLS and CDR2 YYNGEE.

This sequence joins TRBV7-2 and TRBJ2-3; TRBD2 matches 13 bases. The junction had 8 bases not matched to a gene; V was cut back by 5 bases and J by 0 bases. In germline, CDR1 is SGHTA, CDR2 FQGNSA. This CDR3 is 18 amino acids long. The CDR3 here is CASSPGLAGVGSTDTQYF. The CDR3 DNA sequence: TGTGCCAGCAGCCCTGGACTAGCGGGGGTGGGGAGCACAGATACGCAGTATTTT.

In this sample, this clone turned up a few times. This chain joins TRBV5-6 and TRBJ1-4; D gene uncertain. Deletions cut 1 base from V and 7 bases from J, with 11 bases between. Germline V CDR1 and CDR2: SGHDT, YYEEEE. The CDR3 has 14 amino acids. The CDR3 reads CASSLKRGFEKLFF. The CDR3 nucleotides are TGTGCCAGCAGCTTGAAACGAGGGTTTGAAAAACTGTTTTTT. Full variable domain (outside the CDR3, taken from reference TRBV5-6 and TRBJ1-4): DAGVTQSPTHLIKTRGQQVTLRCSPKSGHDTVSWYQQALGQGPQFIFQYYEEEERQRGNFPDRFSGHQFPNYSSELNVNALLLGDSALYLCASSLKRGFEKLFFGSGTQLSVL.

This clone has just a few counts. The chain links TRBV6-5 to TRBJ2-7; perhaps TRBD1 as D (5 bases). The CDR3 covers 13 residues. Per germline, CDR1 MNHEY and CDR2 SVGAGI. The ends were cut back, 6 bases at V and 7 bases at J, with 16 bases in the middle. CDR3 DNA: TGTGCCAGCAGAACTACAACGCCAGGGGAGCAGTACTTC. Protein sequence: CASRTTTPGEQYF.

The chain is built from TRBV27 and TRBJ1-2, with D perhaps matching TRBD1 (6 bases). V lost 3 bases and J 1 base, leaving 12 bases between the germline ends. The CDR3 is 15 residues long. Looked up from germline, CDR1 is MNHEY and CDR2 is SMNVEV (reference sequence). The CDR3 spells CASSLTGSVNYGYTF. The CDR3, as DNA: TGTGCCAGCAGTTTGACAGGATCCGTTAACTATGGCTACACCTTC.

This rearrangement joins TRBV30 to TRBJ2-3, with TRBD2 identical over 10 bases. The germline CDR1 and CDR2 sequences are GTSNPN and SVGIG (reference sequence). V trimming: 1 base; J trimming: 5 bases; junction bases outside the gene matches: 9. The CDR3 sequence is 16 residues long. CDR3: CAWSAPGAGGIDTQYF. The CDR3, as DNA: TGTGCCTGGAGTGCCCCGGGAGCGGGGGGGATAGATACGCAGTATTTT.

This clone has a handful of counts. The chain recombines TRBV6-1 with TRBJ2-3, with 8 bases aligning to TRBD1. This CDR3 region has 19 residues. V lost 2 bases, J lost 1 base, and 14 bases stayed unmatched. Per the germline V gene, CDR1 is MNHNS and CDR2 is SASEGT. The DNA of the CDR3 is TGTGCCAGCAGTGAACGGATTGCGGCCGGGACAGGTCGCACAGATACGCAGTATTTT. Protein sequence: CASSERIAAGTGRTDTQYF.

V usage is TRBV6-5 and J usage is TRBJ2-7; TRBD2 aligns across 10 bases. Germline V gene sequence: CDR1 MNHEY, CDR2 SVGAGI. This CDR3 has 13 residues. Trimming took 6 bases from V and 3 from J; bases not matched to a gene: 2. The CDR3 DNA follows: TGTGCCAGCAGAGCGGGGGGGGTCTACGAGCAGTACTTC. It codes for CASRAGGVYEQYF.

The V call is TRBV10-3, the J call TRBJ2-7; D perhaps matches TRBD1 (5 bases). Germline V gene lookup returns CDR1 ENHRY and CDR2 SYGVKD. The CDR3 length is 16 residues. Deletions cut 9 bases from V and 5 bases from J, with 26 bases between. The CDR3 coding sequence is TGTGCCATAAAACCAGACAGTTCCTTAGGTTCCCACGAGCAGTACTTC. Its translation: CAIKPDSSLGSHEQYF.